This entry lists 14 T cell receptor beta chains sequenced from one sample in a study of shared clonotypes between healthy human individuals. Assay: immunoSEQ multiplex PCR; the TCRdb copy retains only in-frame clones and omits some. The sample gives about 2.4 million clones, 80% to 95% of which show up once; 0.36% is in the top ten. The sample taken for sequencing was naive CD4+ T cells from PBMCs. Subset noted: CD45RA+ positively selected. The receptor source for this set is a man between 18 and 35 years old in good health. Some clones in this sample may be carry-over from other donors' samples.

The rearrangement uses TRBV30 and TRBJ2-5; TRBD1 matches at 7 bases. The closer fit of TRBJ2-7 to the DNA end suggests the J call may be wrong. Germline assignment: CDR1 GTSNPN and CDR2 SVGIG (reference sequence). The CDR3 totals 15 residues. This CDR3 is CAWSASGTASYEQYF. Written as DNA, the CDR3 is TGTGCCTGGAGTGCCTCCGGGACAGCCTCCTACGAGCAGTACTTC.

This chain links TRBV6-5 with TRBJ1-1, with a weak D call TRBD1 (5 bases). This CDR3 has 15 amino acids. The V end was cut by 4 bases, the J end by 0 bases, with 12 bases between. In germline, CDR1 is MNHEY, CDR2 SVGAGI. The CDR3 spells CASSLGGGVNTEAFF. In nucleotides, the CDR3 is TGTGCCAGCAGTTTGGGGGGGGGAGTGAACACTGAAGCTTTCTTT.

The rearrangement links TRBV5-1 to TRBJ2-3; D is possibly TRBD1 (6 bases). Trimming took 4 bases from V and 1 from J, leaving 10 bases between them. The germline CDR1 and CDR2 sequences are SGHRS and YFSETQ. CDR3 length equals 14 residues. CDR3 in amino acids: CASSTGHGTDTQYF. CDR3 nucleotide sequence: TGCGCCAGCAGCACGGGACACGGCACAGATACGCAGTATTTT.

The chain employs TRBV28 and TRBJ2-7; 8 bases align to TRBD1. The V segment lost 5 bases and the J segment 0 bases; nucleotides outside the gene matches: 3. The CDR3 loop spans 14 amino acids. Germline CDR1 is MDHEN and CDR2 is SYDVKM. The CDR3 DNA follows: TGTGCCAGCAGTACACAGGGGGGCTCCTACGAGCAGTACTTC. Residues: CASSTQGGSYEQYF.

Written as DNA, the CDR3 is TGTGCCAGCAGCCAACGGGCGGGGTATACTAATGAAAAACTGTTTTTT. It codes for CASSQRAGYTNEKLFF. The chain has TRBV4-2 and TRBJ1-4; D ambiguous. V was cut by 2 bases and J by 2 bases, with 12 bases left in between. The CDR3 has 16 amino acids. Germline loops: CDR1 LGHNA, CDR2 YNFKEQ.

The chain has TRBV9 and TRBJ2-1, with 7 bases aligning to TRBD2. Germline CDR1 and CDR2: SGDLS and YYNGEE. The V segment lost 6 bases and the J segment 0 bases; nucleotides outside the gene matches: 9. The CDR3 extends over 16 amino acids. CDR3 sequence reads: CASNSGHGGSYNEQFF. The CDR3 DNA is TGTGCCAGCAATAGCGGGCACGGTGGCTCCTACAATGAGCAGTTCTTC.

As DNA, the CDR3 is TGCGCCAGCAGCTCACCCGGACGGGGGAAGTACGAGCAGTACTTC. Its protein product is CASSSPGRGKYEQYF. The chain links TRBV5-1 to TRBJ2-7, with D possibly matching TRBD2 (6 bases). The CDR3 spans 15 residues. Germline lookup yields CDR1 SGHRS and CDR2 YFSETQ. V was pared by 3 bases and J by 4 bases, with 17 bases between. Looking up the rest from reference TRBV5-1 and TRBJ2-7 gives the full variable domain: KAGVTQTPRYLIKTRGQQVTLSCSPISGHRSVSWYQQTPGQGLQFLFEYFSETQRNKGNFPGRFSGRQFSNSRSEMNVSTLELGDSALYLCASSSPGRGKYEQYFGPGTRLTVT.

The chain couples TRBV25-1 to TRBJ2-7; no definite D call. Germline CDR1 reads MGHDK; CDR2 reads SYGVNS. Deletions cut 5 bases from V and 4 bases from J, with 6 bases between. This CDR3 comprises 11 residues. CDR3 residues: CASSKSYEQYF. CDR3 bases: TGTGCCAGCAGTAAGTCTTACGAGCAGTACTTC.

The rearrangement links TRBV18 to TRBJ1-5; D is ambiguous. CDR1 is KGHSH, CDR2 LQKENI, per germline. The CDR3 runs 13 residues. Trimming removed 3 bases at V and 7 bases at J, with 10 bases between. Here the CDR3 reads CASSPRDLQPQHF. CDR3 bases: TGTGCCAGCTCACCTAGAGACCTCCAGCCCCAGCATTTT.

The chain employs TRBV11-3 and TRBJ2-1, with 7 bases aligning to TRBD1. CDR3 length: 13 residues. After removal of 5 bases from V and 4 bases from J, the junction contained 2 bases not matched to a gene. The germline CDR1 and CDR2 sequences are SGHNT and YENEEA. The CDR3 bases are TGTGCCAGCAGCCCGGGACAGTACAATGAGCAGTTCTTC. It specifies CASSPGQYNEQFF.

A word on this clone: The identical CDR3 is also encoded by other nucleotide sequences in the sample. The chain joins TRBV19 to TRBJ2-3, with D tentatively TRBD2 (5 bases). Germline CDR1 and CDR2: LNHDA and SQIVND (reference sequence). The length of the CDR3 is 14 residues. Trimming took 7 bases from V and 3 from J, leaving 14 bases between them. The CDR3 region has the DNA TGTGCCAGTACCCCTGGCGGCGGGACAGATACGCAGTATTTT. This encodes CASTPGGGTDTQYF. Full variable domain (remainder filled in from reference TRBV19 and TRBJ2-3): DGGITQSPKYLFRKEGQNVTLSCEQNLNHDAMYWYRQDPGQGLRLIYYSQIVNDFQKGDIAEGYSVSREKKESFPLTVTSAQKNPTAFYLCASTPGGGTDTQYFGPGTRLTVL.

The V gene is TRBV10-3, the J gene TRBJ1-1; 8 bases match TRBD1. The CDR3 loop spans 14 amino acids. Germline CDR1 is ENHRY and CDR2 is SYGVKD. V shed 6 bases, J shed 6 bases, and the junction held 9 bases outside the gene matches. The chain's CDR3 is CAISADRGKSEAFF. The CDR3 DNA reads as TGTGCCATCAGCGCCGACAGGGGAAAGTCTGAAGCTTTCTTT.

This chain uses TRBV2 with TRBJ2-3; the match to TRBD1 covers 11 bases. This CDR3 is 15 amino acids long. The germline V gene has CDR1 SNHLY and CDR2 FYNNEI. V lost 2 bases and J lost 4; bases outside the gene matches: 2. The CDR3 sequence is CASSEPGQGADTQYF. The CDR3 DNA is TGTGCCAGCAGTGAACCGGGACAGGGGGCAGATACGCAGTATTTT.

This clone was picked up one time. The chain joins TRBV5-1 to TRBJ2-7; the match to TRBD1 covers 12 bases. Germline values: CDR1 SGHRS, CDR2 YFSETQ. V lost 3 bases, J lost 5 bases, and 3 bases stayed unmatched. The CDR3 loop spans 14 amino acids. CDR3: CASSSGQGAHEQYF. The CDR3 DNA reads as TGCGCCAGCAGCTCGGGACAGGGGGCACACGAGCAGTACTTC.